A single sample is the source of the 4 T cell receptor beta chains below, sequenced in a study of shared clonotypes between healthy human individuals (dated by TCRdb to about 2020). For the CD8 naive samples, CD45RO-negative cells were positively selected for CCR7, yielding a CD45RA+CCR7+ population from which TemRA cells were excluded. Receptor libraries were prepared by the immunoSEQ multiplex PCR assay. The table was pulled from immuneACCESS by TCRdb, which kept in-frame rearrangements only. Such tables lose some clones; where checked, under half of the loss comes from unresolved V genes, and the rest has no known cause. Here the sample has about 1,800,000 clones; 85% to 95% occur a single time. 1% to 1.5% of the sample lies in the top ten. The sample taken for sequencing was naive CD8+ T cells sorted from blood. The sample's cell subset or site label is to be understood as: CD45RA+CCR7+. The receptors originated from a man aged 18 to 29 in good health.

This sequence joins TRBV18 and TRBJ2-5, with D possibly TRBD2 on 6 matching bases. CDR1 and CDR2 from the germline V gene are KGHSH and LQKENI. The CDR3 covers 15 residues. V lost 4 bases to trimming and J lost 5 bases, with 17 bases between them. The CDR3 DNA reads TGTGCCAGCTCACGCGAGCCCGGGGGTTGGGAGACCCAGTACTTC. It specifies CASSREPGGWETQYF.

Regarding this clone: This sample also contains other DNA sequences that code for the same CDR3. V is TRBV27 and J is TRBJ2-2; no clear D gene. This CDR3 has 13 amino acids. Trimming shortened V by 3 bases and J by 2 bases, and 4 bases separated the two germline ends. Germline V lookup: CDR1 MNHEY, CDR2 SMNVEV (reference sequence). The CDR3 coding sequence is TGTGCCAGCAGTTTTGGAAACACCGGGGAGCTGTTTTTT. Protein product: CASSFGNTGELFF.

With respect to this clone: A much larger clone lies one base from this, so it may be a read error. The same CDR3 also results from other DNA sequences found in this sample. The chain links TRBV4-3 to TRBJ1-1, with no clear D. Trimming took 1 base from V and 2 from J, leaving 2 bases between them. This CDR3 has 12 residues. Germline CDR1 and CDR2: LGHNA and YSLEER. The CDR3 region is CASSQGNTEAFF. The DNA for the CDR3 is TGCGCCAGCAGCCAAGGTAACACTGAAGCTTTCTTT.

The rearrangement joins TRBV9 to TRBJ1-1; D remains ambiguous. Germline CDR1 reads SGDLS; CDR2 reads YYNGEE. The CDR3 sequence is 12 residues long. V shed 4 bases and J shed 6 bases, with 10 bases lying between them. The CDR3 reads CASSSSGAEAFF. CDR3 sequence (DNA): TGTGCCAGCAGCTCTTCCGGGGCTGAAGCTTTCTTT.